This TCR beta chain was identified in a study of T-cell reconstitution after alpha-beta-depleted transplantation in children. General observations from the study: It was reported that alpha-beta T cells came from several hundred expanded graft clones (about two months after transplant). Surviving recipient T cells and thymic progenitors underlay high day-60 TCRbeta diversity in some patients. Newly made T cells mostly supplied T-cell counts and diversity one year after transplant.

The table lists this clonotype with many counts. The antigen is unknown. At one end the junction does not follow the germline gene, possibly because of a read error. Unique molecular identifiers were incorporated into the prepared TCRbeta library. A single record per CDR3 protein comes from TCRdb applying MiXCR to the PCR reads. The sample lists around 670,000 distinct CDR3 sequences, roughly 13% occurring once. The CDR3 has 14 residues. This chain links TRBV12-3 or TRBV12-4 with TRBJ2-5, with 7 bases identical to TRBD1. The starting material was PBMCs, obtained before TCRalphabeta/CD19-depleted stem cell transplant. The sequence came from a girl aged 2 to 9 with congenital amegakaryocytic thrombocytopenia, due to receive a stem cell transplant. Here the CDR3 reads CASRMDRYQGTQYF. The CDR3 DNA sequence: TGTGCCAGCAGGATGGACAGGTACCAAGGGACCCAGTACTTC.